This record looks at one T cell receptor beta chain sequence and its context. This clonotype was picked up a small number of times. No antigen is known for it. No much larger clone exists at a distance of one base, and base qualities are not known. This specimen comes from a study of post-analysis software for immune sequencing data (dated by TCRdb to the mid-2010s). Looking at the study overall: The recorded disease courses included relapsing-remitting, secondary progressive and progressive-relapsing multiple sclerosis, and some patients had no subtype annotation. Patient repertoires were compared against roughly 12 previously published healthy control repertoires from donors aged about 6 to 25 years. A subset of samples was prepared in parallel using single-end sample barcoding, then pooled and co-amplified after Illumina adapter ligation. What the authors observed across the whole study: Strong co-clustering of samples prepared in the same batch was shown by direct clustering with F measure, prompting a batch-effect correction. The control group was slightly older than the multiple sclerosis patient group. Normalized Chao1 diversity was significantly lower in multiple sclerosis patients than controls, suggesting substantial peripheral T-cell clonal expansion. Patients showed significantly higher frequencies than controls for a few TRBV segments, among them TRBV5-6, TRBV5-1 and TRBV20-1.

The germline V gene supplies CDR1 MDHEN and CDR2 SYDVKM. Spanning cysteine to phenylalanine, the CDR3 consists of 16 amino acids. CDR3 DNA is the only sequence kept; it has 48 bases, read in frame from the first base. The trim is 4 bases for V and 1 base for J, with a gap of 17 bases between the germline ends. The library was prepared using PCR. The data were produced on an Illumina HiSeq 2500. To reduce PCR and sequencing biases, unique molecular identifiers were incorporated into the TCR beta cDNA libraries. Approximately 500,000 cDNA molecules were obtained for every 1 to 10 million input T cells, so each molecule roughly corresponded to one T cell. Patient libraries were prepared and sequenced with the same protocol used for the earlier healthy control dataset. Samples belonging to the same batch were prepared together, multiplexed and sequenced on a shared HiSeq lane. The authors' pipeline ran thus. Raw barcoded reads were processed with MIGEC, discarding single-read molecular identifier groups before consensus assembly and CDR3 extraction. Clonotype tables were post-analysed with VDJtools, and diversity was normalized by down-sampling all datasets to the smallest sample size. Repertoire overlap clustering matched CDR3 amino acid but not nucleotide sequences to correct batch-related cross-sample contamination. TCRdb itself trimmed the public reads at Q25 with fastp, ran MiXCR and retained productive beta chains. Identical CDR3 protein sequences are pooled into one entry, listed with their most common genes and DNA. The V and J calls here are based on TCRdb, not the publication. The sample table records 750,000 to 900,000 distinct CDR3 sequences; about 43% of these occur just once. The top ten clonotypes cover 4.9% of the sample.

To demonstrate the VDJtools post-analysis software, TCR beta repertoires were profiled from the peripheral blood of 10 to 15 young patients with multiple sclerosis. The multiple sclerosis patients were children and adolescents ranging in age from about 6 to 16 years. Sequenced: blood. Recombination linked TRBV28 to TRBJ2-7; no D gene can be assigned with confidence. The sequence was collected from a girl aged 5-17 years with multiple sclerosis. CDR3 loop: CASSWSYDMSSYEQYF. Read as DNA, the sequence is TGTGCCAGCAGTTGGAGCTATGACATGTCGTCCTACGAGCAGTACTTC.